This T cell receptor beta chain was captured in a study of CD8 T cells in ankylosing spondylitis. Study outcomes and limitations: Seemingly characteristic of ankylosing spondylitis blood was a TCR beta motif consisting of several highly homologous variants.

This clonotype has only a few counts. The antigen is not known. Germline assignment: CDR1 GTSNPN and CDR2 SVGIG (reference sequence). V dropped 4 bases and J dropped 0 bases, with 12 bases sitting between them. The CDR3 extends over 14 amino acids. TCRdb reanalysed the 5' RACE reads using MiXCR and keeps one entry per CDR3 protein. Among 400,000 to 450,000 distinct CDR3 sequences listed, approximately 17% were seen once. This chain uses TRBV30 with TRBJ1-1, with D uncertain. Sequencing was carried out using blood, either unsorted or a sorted T cell fraction (not recorded which). The TCR originated in a male donor with ankylosing spondylitis. The CDR3 nucleotides are TGTGCCTGGACGGCGCGGGGTTTGAACACTGAAGCTTTCTTT. Translated: CAWTARGLNTEAFF.